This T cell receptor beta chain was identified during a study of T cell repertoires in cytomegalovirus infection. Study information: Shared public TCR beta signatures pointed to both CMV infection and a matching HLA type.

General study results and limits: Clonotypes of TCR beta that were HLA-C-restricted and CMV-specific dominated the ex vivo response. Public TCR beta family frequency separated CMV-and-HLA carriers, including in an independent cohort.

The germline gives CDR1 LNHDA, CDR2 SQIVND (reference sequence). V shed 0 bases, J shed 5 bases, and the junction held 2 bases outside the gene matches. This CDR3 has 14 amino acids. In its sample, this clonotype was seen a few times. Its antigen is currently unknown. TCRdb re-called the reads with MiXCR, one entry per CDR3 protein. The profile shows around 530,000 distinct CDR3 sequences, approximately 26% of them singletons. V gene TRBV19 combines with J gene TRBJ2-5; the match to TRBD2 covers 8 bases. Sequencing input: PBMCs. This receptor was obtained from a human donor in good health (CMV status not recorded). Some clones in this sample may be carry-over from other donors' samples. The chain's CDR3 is CASSIDSGVETQYF. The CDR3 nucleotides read TGTGCCAGTAGTATAGATAGCGGGGTGGAGACCCAGTACTTC.